This T cell receptor beta chain was captured by sequencing in a study of OX40 agonist ivuxolimab in advanced cancers. TCRdb's table, derived via immunoSEQ multiplex PCR, lists solely in-frame clones and lacks some. The sample holds tens of thousands of clones, roughly nine tenths seen once. Trimming pared 3 bases from V and 11 bases from J, leaving 16 bases between. The germline V gene encodes CDR1 MNHEY and CDR2 SMNVEV (reference sequence). The CDR3 loop spans 13 amino acids. This clonotype originated in an adult with an advanced solid tumor such as melanoma, head and neck, liver or kidney cancer. The sequenced sample was CD4+ or CD8+ T cells sorted from blood, obtained in a trial of the OX40 agonist ivuxolimab. The V gene is TRBV27, the J gene TRBJ1-1; D unresolved. CDR3 nucleotides: TGTGCCAGCAGTTTTAGGTCGGTGTCGAAGGCTTTCTTT. As protein: CASSFRSVSKAFF.